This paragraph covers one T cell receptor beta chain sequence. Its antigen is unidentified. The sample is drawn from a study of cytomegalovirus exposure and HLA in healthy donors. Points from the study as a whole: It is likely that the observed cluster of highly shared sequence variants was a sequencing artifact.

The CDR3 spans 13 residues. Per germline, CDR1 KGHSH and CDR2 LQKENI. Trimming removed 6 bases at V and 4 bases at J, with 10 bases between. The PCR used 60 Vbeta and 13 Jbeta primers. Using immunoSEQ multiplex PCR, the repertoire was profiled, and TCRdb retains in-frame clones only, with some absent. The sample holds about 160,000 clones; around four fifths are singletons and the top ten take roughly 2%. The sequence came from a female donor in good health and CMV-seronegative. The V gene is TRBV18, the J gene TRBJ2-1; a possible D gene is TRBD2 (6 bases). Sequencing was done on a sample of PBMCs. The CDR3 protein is CASSRGTYNEQFF. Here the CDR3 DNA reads TGTGCCAGCTCGCGTGGGACTTACAATGAGCAGTTCTTC. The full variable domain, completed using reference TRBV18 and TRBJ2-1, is NAGVMQNPRHLVRRRGQEARLRCSPMKGHSHVYWYRQLPEEGLKFMVYLQKENIIDESGMPKERFSAEFPKEGPSILRIQQVVRGDSAAYFCASSRGTYNEQFFGPGTRLTVL.